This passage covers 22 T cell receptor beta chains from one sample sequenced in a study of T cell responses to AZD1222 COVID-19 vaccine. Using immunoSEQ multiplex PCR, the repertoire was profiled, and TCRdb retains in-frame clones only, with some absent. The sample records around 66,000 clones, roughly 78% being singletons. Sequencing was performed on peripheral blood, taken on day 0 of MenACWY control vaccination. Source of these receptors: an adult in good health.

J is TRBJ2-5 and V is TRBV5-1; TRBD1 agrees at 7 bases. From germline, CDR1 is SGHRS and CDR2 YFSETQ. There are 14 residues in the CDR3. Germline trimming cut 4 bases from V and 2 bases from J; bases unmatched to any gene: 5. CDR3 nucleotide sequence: TGCGCCAGCAGCCGGGGACAGCAACAAGAGACCCAGTACTTC. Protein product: CASSRGQQQETQYF. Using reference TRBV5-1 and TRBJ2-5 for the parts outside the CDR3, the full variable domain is KAGVTQTPRYLIKTRGQQVTLSCSPISGHRSVSWYQQTPGQGLQFLFEYFSETQRNKGNFPGRFSGRQFSNSRSEMNVSTLELGDSALYLCASSRGQQQETQYFGPGTRLLVL.

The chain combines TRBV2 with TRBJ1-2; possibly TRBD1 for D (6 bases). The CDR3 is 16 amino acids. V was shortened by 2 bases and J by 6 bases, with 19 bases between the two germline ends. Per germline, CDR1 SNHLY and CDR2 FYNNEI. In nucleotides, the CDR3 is TGTGCCAGCAGTGAAATGGCGGCAGGGGCGTACGATGGCTACACCTTC. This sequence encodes CASSEMAAGAYDGYTF.

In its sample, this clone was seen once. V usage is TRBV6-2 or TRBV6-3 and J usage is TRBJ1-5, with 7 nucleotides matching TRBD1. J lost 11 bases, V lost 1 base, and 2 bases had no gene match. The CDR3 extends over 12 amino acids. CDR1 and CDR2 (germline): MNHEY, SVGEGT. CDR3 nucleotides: TGTGCCAGCAGTTACTTACAGGGGTCCCAGCATTTT. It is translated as CASSYLQGSQHF.

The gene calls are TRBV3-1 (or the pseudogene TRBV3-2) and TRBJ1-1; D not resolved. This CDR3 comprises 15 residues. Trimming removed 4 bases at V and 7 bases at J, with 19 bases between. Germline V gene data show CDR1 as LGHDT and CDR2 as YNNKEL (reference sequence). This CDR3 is CASSPPMEGRSEAFF. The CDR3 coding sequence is TGTGCCAGCAGCCCCCCTATGGAGGGTAGGAGTGAAGCTTTCTTT.

This chain's CDR3 is CSVEVGTGVTKNIQYF. CDR3 in DNA: TGCAGCGTTGAAGTAGGGACGGGGGTAACCAAAAACATTCAGTACTTC. V gene TRBV29-1 combines with J gene TRBJ2-4; a possible D gene is TRBD2 (6 bases). Looked up from germline, CDR1 is SQVTM and CDR2 is ANQGSEA. V was shortened by 1 base and J by 2 bases, with 15 bases between the two germline ends. The CDR3 loop spans 16 amino acids.

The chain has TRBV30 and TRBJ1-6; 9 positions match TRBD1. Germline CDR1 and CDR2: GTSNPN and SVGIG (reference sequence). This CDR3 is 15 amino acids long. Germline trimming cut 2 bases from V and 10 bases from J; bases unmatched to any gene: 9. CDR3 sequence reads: CAWSMDRGFSSPLHF. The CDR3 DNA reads TGTGCCTGGAGTATGGACAGGGGATTTTCATCACCCCTCCACTTT.

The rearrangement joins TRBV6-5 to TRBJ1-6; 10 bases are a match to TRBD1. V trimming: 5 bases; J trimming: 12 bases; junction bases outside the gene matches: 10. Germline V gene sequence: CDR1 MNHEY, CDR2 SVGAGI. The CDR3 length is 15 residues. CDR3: CASSPATDRGVPLHF. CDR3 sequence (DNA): TGTGCCAGCAGTCCGGCGACGGACAGGGGGGTACCCCTCCACTTT.

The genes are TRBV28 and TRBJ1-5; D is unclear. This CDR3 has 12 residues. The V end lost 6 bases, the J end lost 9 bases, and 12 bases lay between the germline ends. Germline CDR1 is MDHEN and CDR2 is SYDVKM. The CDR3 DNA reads TGTGCCAGCAGGATCGACCCGTTGCCCCAGCATTTT. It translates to CASRIDPLPQHF. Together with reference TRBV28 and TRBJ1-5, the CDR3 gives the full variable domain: DVKVTQSSRYLVKRTGEKVFLECVQDMDHENMFWYRQDPGLGLRLIYFSYDVKMKEKGDIPEGYSVSREKKERFSLILESASTNQTSMYLCASRIDPLPQHFGDGTRLSIL.

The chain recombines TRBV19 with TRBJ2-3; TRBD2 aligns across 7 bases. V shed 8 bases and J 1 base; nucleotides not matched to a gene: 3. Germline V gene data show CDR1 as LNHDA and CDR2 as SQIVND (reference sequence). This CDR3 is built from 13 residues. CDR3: CASLAEGTDTQYF. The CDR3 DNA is TGTGCCAGTCTAGCGGAAGGCACAGATACGCAGTATTTT.

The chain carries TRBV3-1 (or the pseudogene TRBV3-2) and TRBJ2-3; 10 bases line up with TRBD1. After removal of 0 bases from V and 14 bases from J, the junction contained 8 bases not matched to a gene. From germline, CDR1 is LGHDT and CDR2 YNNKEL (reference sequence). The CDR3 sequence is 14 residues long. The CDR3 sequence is CASSQDHSGQGVYF. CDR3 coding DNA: TGTGCCAGCAGCCAAGATCATTCCGGACAGGGGGTGTATTTT.

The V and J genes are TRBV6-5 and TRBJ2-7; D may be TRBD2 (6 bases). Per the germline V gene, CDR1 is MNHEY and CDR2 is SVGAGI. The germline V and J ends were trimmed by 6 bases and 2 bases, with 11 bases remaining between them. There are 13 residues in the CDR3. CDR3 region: CASRLGEAYEQYF. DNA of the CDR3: TGTGCCAGCAGACTCGGGGAGGCCTACGAGCAGTACTTC.

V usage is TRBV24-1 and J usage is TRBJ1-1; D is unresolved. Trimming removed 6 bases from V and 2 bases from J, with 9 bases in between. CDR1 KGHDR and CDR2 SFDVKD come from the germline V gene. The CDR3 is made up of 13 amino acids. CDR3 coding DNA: TGTGCCACCAGTAATAAGGGAAACACTGAAGCTTTCTTT. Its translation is CATSNKGNTEAFF.

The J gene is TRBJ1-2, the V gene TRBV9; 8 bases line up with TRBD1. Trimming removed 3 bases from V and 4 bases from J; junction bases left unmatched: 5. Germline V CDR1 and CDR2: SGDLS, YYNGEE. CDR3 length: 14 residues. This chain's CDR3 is CASSAGQGSYGYTF. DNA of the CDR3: TGTGCCAGCAGCGCCGGACAGGGCAGCTATGGCTACACCTTC.

Here the CDR3 DNA reads TGTGCCAGCAGTCTATCACAGGGTCTGGGCTCGATAGATCAGCCCCAGCATTTT. It translates to CASSLSQGLGSIDQPQHF. V and J are TRBV28 and TRBJ1-5, with D perhaps matching TRBD1 (6 bases). The CDR3 runs 18 residues. Trimming stripped 5 bases from V and 5 bases from J, with 25 bases between. CDR1 is MDHEN and CDR2 is SYDVKM in the germline V gene.

The CDR3 loop is CASVRTSGSYEQYF. Written as DNA, the CDR3 is TGTGCCAGCGTAAGGACTAGCGGTTCCTACGAGCAGTACTTC. This chain uses TRBV6-5 with TRBJ2-7, with TRBD2 identical over 10 bases. Germline lookup yields CDR1 MNHEY and CDR2 SVGAGI. This CDR3 contains 14 residues. V lost 8 bases to trimming and J lost 1 base; unmatched junction nucleotides: 5.

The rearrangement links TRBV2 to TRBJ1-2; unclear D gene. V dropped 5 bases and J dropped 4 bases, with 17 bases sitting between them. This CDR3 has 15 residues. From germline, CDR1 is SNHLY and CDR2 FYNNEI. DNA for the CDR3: TGTGCCAGCAGTCGCCTCCTCAACGGTGGCTATGGCTACACCTTC. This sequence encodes CASSRLLNGGYGYTF.

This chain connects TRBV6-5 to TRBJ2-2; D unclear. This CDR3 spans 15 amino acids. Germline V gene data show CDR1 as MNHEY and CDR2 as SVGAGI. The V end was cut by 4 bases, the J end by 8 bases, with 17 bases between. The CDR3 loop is CASSLASPSEGELFF. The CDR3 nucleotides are TGTGCCAGCAGTTTGGCATCCCCCTCCGAGGGGGAGCTGTTTTTT.

The CDR3 nucleotides read TGTGCCAGCTCCTCGGAGGGCGGAAGCAATCAGCCCCAGCATTTT. Protein sequence: CASSSEGGSNQPQHF. The chain carries TRBV18 and TRBJ1-5; D gene uncertain. Germline V gene sequence: CDR1 KGHSH, CDR2 LQKENI. This CDR3 has 15 amino acids. V was pared by 6 bases and J by 1 base, with 13 bases between.

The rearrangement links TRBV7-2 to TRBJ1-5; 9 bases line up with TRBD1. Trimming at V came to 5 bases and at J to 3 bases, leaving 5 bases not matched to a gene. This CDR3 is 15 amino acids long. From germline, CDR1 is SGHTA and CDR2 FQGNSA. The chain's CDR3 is CASSPGQGPNQPQHF. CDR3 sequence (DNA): TGTGCCAGCAGCCCGGGACAGGGCCCCAATCAGCCCCAGCATTTT.

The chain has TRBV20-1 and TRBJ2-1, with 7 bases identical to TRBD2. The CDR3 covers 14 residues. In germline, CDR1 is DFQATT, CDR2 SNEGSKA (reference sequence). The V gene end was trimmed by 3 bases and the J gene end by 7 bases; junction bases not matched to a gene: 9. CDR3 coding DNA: TGCAGTGCTAGTCAGGTGCGGGGGAGGAATGAGCAGTTCTTC. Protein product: CSASQVRGRNEQFF.

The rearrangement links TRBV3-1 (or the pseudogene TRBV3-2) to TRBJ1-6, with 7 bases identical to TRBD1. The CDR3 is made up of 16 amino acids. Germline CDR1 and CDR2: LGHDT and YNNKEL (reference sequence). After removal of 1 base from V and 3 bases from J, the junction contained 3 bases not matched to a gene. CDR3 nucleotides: TGTGCCAGCAGCCAAGGCGGGACAGACTATAATTCACCCCTCCACTTT. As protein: CASSQGGTDYNSPLHF.

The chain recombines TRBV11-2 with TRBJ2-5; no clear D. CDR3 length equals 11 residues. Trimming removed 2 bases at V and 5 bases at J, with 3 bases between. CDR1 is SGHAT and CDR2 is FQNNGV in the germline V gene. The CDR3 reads CASSLSETQYF. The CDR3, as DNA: TGTGCCAGCAGCTTATCTGAGACCCAGTACTTC.